This note documents a single TCR beta chain sequence. Germline lookup yields CDR1 SGHVS and CDR2 FQNEAQ. V lost 5 bases to trimming and J lost 0 bases, with 14 bases between them. CDR3 size: 16 residues. These data originate in a study of blood T cell repertoires in COVID-19. In the study overall: Donors in the United States, Italy and Spain gave samples during acute or convalescent COVID-19. T cells, B-cell-depleted T cells, or PBMCs provided the cDNA or gDNA that served as material.

In the study's own analysis: Amplification of reference gene primers provided the estimated nucleated cell counts. This table comes from immunoSEQ multiplex PCR, and its TCRdb copy is limited to in-frame clones, with some not included. The DNA was the basis for D and trimming; V, J and clone size are from that table. The table shows about 270,000 clones, with less than 85% occurring only once. The V gene is TRBV7-8, the J gene TRBJ2-1; D might be TRBD2 (6 bases). The material sequenced was peripheral blood. The sequence was collected from a young woman with acute or convalescent COVID-19. The CDR3 region is CASSTIRGSSYNEQFF. CDR3 nucleotide sequence: TGTGCCAGCAGCACCATACGGGGGAGCTCCTACAATGAGCAGTTCTTC.